Presented here are 18 T cell receptor beta chains from one specimen sequenced in a study of monozygotic twins with cystic fibrosis. Method: immunoSEQ multiplex PCR; TCRdb's copy keeps in-frame clones and lacks some. This sample has tens of thousands of clones, with around 82% found just once. Sequenced material: blood. Receptor source: a girl aged 2-10 years with cystic fibrosis.

The rearrangement links TRBV6-1 to TRBJ1-4; D gene unclear. With 6 bases removed from V and 7 bases from J, the gap between germline ends came to 12 bases. Germline-derived CDR1 and CDR2 are MNHNS and SASEGT. The CDR3 is 13 residues long. CDR3 in amino acids: CASRRPSGEKLFF. The DNA for the CDR3 is TGTGCCAGCAGGCGGCCCTCTGGTGAAAAACTGTTTTTT.

The chain is built from TRBV7-2 and TRBJ2-6; D may correspond to TRBD1 or TRBD2 (5 bases each). From germline, CDR1 is SGHTA and CDR2 FQGNSA. V was trimmed by 8 bases and J by 4 bases, leaving 15 bases between them. This CDR3 region has 15 residues. As DNA, the CDR3 is TGTGCCAGCCATGTGGGGGTGCGGGGGGCCAACGTCCTGACTTTC. The encoded protein is CASHVGVRGANVLTF. Supplemented by reference TRBV7-2 and TRBJ2-6, the full variable domain reads GAGVSQSPSNKVTEKGKDVELRCDPISGHTALYWYRQSLGQGLEFLIYFQGNSAPDKSGLPSDRFSAERTGGSVSTLTIQRTQQEDSAVYLCASHVGVRGANVLTFGAGSRLTVL.

This clone was detected once. This chain connects TRBV5-1 to TRBJ2-1; no definite D call. V was cut by 4 bases and J by 1 base, with 9 bases left in between. CDR1 is SGHRS and CDR2 is YFSETQ in the germline V gene. This CDR3 has 14 amino acids. The CDR3, as DNA: TGCGCCAGCAGCGCGGACCTTTCCTACAATGAGCAGTTCTTC. It encodes CASSADLSYNEQFF.

The rearrangement joins TRBV15 to TRBJ2-1; D not resolved. The V gene's germline CDR1 is LNHNV and CDR2 YYDKDF (reference sequence). The CDR3 is 18 amino acids. Trimming pared 3 bases from V and 0 bases from J, leaving 18 bases between. CDR3: CATSSPRPLKSSYNEQFF. For the CDR3, the DNA is TGTGCCACCAGCAGTCCTCGGCCCCTTAAGAGCTCCTACAATGAGCAGTTCTTC.

J is TRBJ1-1 and V is TRBV29-1; D ambiguous. Germline V gene lookup returns CDR1 SQVTM and CDR2 ANQGSEA. V was shortened by 7 bases and J by 3 bases, with 6 bases between the two germline ends. The CDR3 is made up of 10 amino acids. The CDR3, as DNA: TGCAGCGCTTCGGACACTGAAGCTTTCTTT. This translates into CSASDTEAFF. Full variable domain (remainder filled in from reference TRBV29-1 and TRBJ1-1): SAVISQKPSRDICQRGTSLTIQCQVDSQVTMMFWYRQQPGQSLTLIATANQGSEATYESGFVIDKFPISRPNLTFSTLTVSNMSPEDSSIYLCSASDTEAFFGQGTRLTVV.

The chain links TRBV30 to TRBJ1-1; TRBD1 agrees at 9 bases. The CDR3 is made up of 14 amino acids. J was trimmed by 11 bases and V by 2 bases; bases with no gene match: 12. Germline values: CDR1 GTSNPN, CDR2 SVGIG (reference sequence). The CDR3 is CAWSISGTGSGAFF. Written as DNA, the CDR3 is TGTGCCTGGAGTATTTCCGGGACAGGGAGTGGGGCTTTCTTT.

The DNA for the CDR3 is TGTGCCAGCAGCCCCCGTCCCGTACACGAGCAGTACTTC. Protein: CASSPRPVHEQYF. The chain combines TRBV14 with TRBJ2-7; D is uncertain. The CDR3 is made up of 13 amino acids. Germline V gene sequence: CDR1 SGHDN, CDR2 FVKESK. Trimming pared 4 bases from V and 5 bases from J, leaving 12 bases between.

The chain carries TRBV6-6 and TRBJ1-2; 8 nucleotides align to TRBD1. Germline V CDR1 and CDR2: MNHNY, SVGAGI (reference sequence). This CDR3 has 14 amino acids. Trimming removed 4 bases from V and 7 bases from J; junction bases left unmatched: 8. CDR3 sequence: CASSWETGAVGYTF. CDR3 coding DNA: TGTGCCAGCAGTTGGGAGACAGGGGCGGTTGGCTACACCTTC.

This sequence joins TRBV15 and TRBJ1-2; no reliable D call. CDR1 and CDR2 from the germline V gene are LNHNV and YYDKDF (reference sequence). V gave up 0 bases and J gave up 4 bases, with 9 bases separating them. This CDR3 is built from 14 residues. The DNA for the CDR3 is TGTGCCACCAGCAGAGATGGGAAAAGCTATGGCTACACCTTC. Protein product: CATSRDGKSYGYTF.

J is TRBJ2-5 and V is TRBV25-1; D call uncertain. CDR3 length: 12 residues. CDR1 MGHDK and CDR2 SYGVNS come from the germline V gene. V shed 5 bases and J shed 5 bases, with 9 bases lying between them. CDR3 sequence (DNA): TGTGCCAGCAGTTTTGCACGGGAGACCCAGTACTTC. The encoded protein is CASSFARETQYF.

The rearrangement joins TRBV4-2 to TRBJ2-7; the match to TRBD2 covers 8 bases. Losses at the gene ends were 1 base for V and 1 base for J; bases not matched to a gene: 6. This CDR3 spans 16 amino acids. CDR1 is LGHNA, CDR2 YNFKEQ, per germline. CDR3 region: CASSQVQSGGSYEQYF. CDR3 in DNA: TGTGCCAGCAGCCAAGTTCAAAGCGGGGGTTCCTACGAGCAGTACTTC.

This chain joins TRBV7-8 and TRBJ2-1, with unresolved D. Per germline, CDR1 SGHVS and CDR2 FQNEAQ. This CDR3 spans 16 amino acids. V was cut by 3 bases and J by 9 bases, with 21 bases left in between. CDR3 sequence (DNA): TGTGCCAGCAGCTTCCGACGCCAAGTAGGAGTGGGTGAGCAGTTCTTC. Translating gives CASSFRRQVGVGEQFF.

The chain links TRBV9 to TRBJ1-1; D perhaps matches TRBD1 (5 bases). Germline loops: CDR1 SGDLS, CDR2 YYNGEE. The germline V and J ends were trimmed by 0 bases and 6 bases, with 15 bases remaining between them. The CDR3 extends over 15 amino acids. In DNA, the CDR3 is TGTGCCAGCAGCGTAGCCGGGGAGGGGAGGGCTGAAGCTTTCTTT. Translating gives CASSVAGEGRAEAFF.

This chain links TRBV18 with TRBJ2-7; TRBD1 aligns across 9 bases. Germline V gene data show CDR1 as KGHSH and CDR2 as LQKENI. The ends lost 3 bases at V and 2 bases at J; junction bases unmatched: 5. The CDR3 runs 15 residues. CDR3 bases: TGTGCCAGCTCACCCGGACAGGGGCGAACCTACGAGCAGTACTTC. It codes for CASSPGQGRTYEQYF.

V gene TRBV6-5 combines with J gene TRBJ1-6; the D gene is possibly TRBD1 (5 bases). Germline loops: CDR1 MNHEY, CDR2 SVGAGI. The ends were cut back, 4 bases at V and 9 bases at J, with 10 bases in the middle. The CDR3 consists of 13 residues. In DNA form, the CDR3 reads TGTGCCAGCAGTTGGGGGGTCGGTTCACCCCTCCACTTT. Translating gives CASSWGVGSPLHF.

J is TRBJ1-5 and V is TRBV7-9, with 7 bases matching TRBD1. This CDR3 is 16 amino acids long. CDR1 SEHNR and CDR2 FQNEAQ come from the germline V gene (reference sequence). The V gene end was trimmed by 6 bases and the J gene end by 3 bases; junction bases not matched to a gene: 11. The CDR3 spells CASSLARTGPNQPQHF. The CDR3 coding sequence is TGTGCCAGCAGTCTAGCCCGGACAGGACCCAATCAGCCCCAGCATTTT.

This chain links TRBV28 with TRBJ2-7; possible D gene TRBD2, 6 bases. This CDR3 is 14 amino acids long. Deletions cut 5 bases from V and 6 bases from J, with 17 bases between. Germline assignment: CDR1 MDHEN and CDR2 SYDVKM. CDR3 sequence (DNA): TGTGCCAGCAGTAGACCGGGAGTCGTTCCCGAGCAGTACTTC. Translation gives CASSRPGVVPEQYF.

The rearrangement joins TRBV15 to TRBJ2-2, with D possibly matching TRBD1 (5 bases). Trimming took off 8 bases at V and 1 base at J, with 8 bases between the two ends. Germline CDR1 is LNHNV and CDR2 is YYDKDF (reference sequence). The CDR3 is made up of 13 amino acids. This CDR3 reads CATSGMNTGELFF. The CDR3 region has the DNA TGTGCCACCTCAGGGATGAACACCGGGGAGCTGTTTTTT.